This TCR beta chain was identified in a study of T cell changes during pregnancy in multiple sclerosis. Germline CDR1 reads MRHNA; CDR2 reads SNTAGT. CDR3 size: 13 residues. V gave up 0 bases and J gave up 6 bases, with 7 bases separating them. Repertoires were generated with immunoSEQ multiplex PCR, while TCRdb's copy carries only in-frame clones and drops some. The data hold about 38,000 clones, with 88% observed a single time. The gene calls are TRBV6-4 and TRBJ2-3; unclear D gene. This clonotype was sampled from a female donor with multiple sclerosis, enrolled in a pregnancy study. The sample was CD8+ T cells from peripheral blood mononuclear cells, taken in the third trimester of pregnancy. CDR3: CASSDSSFDTQYF. CDR3 nucleotides: TGTGCCAGCAGTGACTCTAGTTTCGATACGCAGTATTTT.